These 27 T cell receptor beta chains were all obtained from the same sample, sequenced in a study of cytomegalovirus exposure and HLA in healthy donors (dated by TCRdb to the late 2010s). The library relied on the immunoSEQ multiplex PCR assay. A mixture of 60 forward primers for TCR Vbeta segments and 13 reverse primers for TCR Jbeta segments was used in the multiplex PCR. TCRdb retrieved this table from immuneACCESS and kept in-frame rearrangements only. Not all clones are present; in checked studies, unresolved V genes account for under half, and no reason is known for the remainder. The sample table holds around 90,000 clones, of which less than 80% were seen once. About 22% of the sample is held by the ten biggest clonotypes. The sample comprised PBMCs. All receptors derive from a woman aged 50 to 60 in good health and CMV-seropositive.

CDR3 in DNA: TGTGCCAGCAGTTATTTACTAGGAGCTAACTATGGCTACACCTTC. Its protein product is CASSYLLGANYGYTF. This chain joins TRBV28 and TRBJ1-2, with D uncertain. The CDR3 is 15 amino acids. Germline CDR1 MDHEN, CDR2 SYDVKM. Trimming removed 4 bases at V and 0 bases at J, with 12 bases between.

V gene TRBV11-3 combines with J gene TRBJ2-5; D possibly corresponds to TRBD2 (6 bases). There are 12 residues in the CDR3. V was clipped by 6 bases and J by 2 bases, with 7 bases between them. CDR1 SGHNT and CDR2 YENEEA come from the germline V gene. In nucleotides, the CDR3 is TGTGCCAGCAGTCGGGGGCAAGAGACCCAGTACTTC. Translation gives CASSRGQETQYF.

This clone showed up just once. The chain recombines TRBV7-3 with TRBJ2-2; D call uncertain. The V gene lost 5 bases and the J gene lost 5 bases, with 6 bases spanning the gap. CDR1 is SGHTA, CDR2 FQGTGA, per germline. This CDR3 has 12 amino acids. CDR3 nucleotide sequence: TGTGCCAGCAGCCCGCGTACCGGGGAGCTGTTTTTT. Protein sequence: CASSPRTGELFF.

This clone showed up just a few times. V usage is TRBV9 and J usage is TRBJ1-5, with a tentative D call TRBD1 (6 bases). Germline V CDR1 and CDR2: SGDLS, YYNGEE. Trimming left V 4 bases short and J 1 base short, with 15 bases between. The CDR3 has 16 residues. CDR3 DNA: TGTGCCAGCAGCAGTGGGGGCCCCTCCAGCAATCAGCCCCAGCATTTT. Residues: CASSSGGPSSNQPQHF.

CDR3 loop: CASSSYEADTQYF. The CDR3 nucleotides read TGTGCCAGCAGCTCTTATGAGGCCGATACGCAGTATTTT. The genes are TRBV27 and TRBJ2-3; D is unresolved. The germline gives CDR1 MNHEY, CDR2 SMNVEV (reference sequence). CDR3 length equals 13 residues. V was cut by 6 bases and J by 6 bases, with 13 bases left in between.

To note about this clone: Compared with germline, one end of the junction differs, possibly owing to a read error. The V and J genes are TRBV7-9 and TRBJ1-1, with D perhaps TRBD1 (6 bases). Germline V lookup: CDR1 SEHNR, CDR2 FQNEAQ (reference sequence). This CDR3 has 12 amino acids. In nucleotides, the CDR3 is TGTTCCAGCAGCCTTCAGGGGACGGGAGCTTTCTTT. Amino acids: CSSSLQGTGAFF.

A note on this clone: The germline gene is not matched at one end of the junction; a read error may be the cause. J is TRBJ1-5 and V is TRBV7-9, with D maybe TRBD1 (5 bases). The CDR3 sequence is 14 residues long. The germline CDR1 and CDR2 sequences are SEHNR and FQNEAQ (reference sequence). The CDR3 DNA sequence: TGTTCCAGCAGCCCGACAGTCCTCAATCAGCCCCAGCATTTT. This encodes CSSSPTVLNQPQHF.

The gene calls are TRBV9 and TRBJ2-3; D remains unclear. The V and J ends lost 3 bases and 1 base respectively, with 9 bases between them. The CDR3 loop spans 14 amino acids. Germline-derived CDR1 and CDR2 are SGDLS and YYNGEE. CDR3 in DNA: TGTGCCAGCAGCGCCAGAAGCGGCACAGATACGCAGTATTTT. Translating it yields CASSARSGTDTQYF.

This clone was detected once. The rearrangement joins TRBV2 to TRBJ2-3; the match to TRBD2 covers 8 bases. Germline loops: CDR1 SNHLY, CDR2 FYNNEI. J gave up 4 bases and V 7 bases, and 7 bases lay outside the gene matches. The CDR3 has 14 residues. The CDR3: CASIRTGGPDTQYF. The CDR3, as DNA: TGTGCCAGCATAAGAACGGGGGGGCCAGATACGCAGTATTTT. The entire variable domain, with the rest obtained from reference TRBV2 and TRBJ2-3, is as follows: EPEVTQTPSHQVTQMGQEVILRCVPISNHLYFYWYRQILGQKVEFLVSFYNNEISEKSEIFDDQFSVERPDGSNFTLKIRSTKLEDSAMYFCASIRTGGPDTQYFGPGTRLTVL.

V is TRBV28 and J is TRBJ1-6; no clear D. Trimming left V 8 bases short and J 7 bases short, with 15 bases between. Germline loops: CDR1 MDHEN, CDR2 SYDVKM. This CDR3 region has 14 residues. CDR3 residues: CASGLPVLNSPLHF. CDR3 in DNA: TGTGCCAGCGGACTACCGGTTCTCAATTCACCCCTCCACTTT.

This clone has a handful of counts. This CDR3 reads CSAITGGSNEQFF. CDR3 DNA: TGCAGCGCCATTACAGGGGGTTCAAATGAGCAGTTCTTC. V is TRBV29-1 and J is TRBJ2-1; 8 bases are a match to TRBD1. The CDR3 contains 13 residues. CDR1 and CDR2 (germline): SQVTM, ANQGSEA. V dropped 7 bases and J dropped 7; count of bases not matched to a gene: 9.

This sequence joins TRBV6-5 and TRBJ1-1, with TRBD1 matching over 7 bases. Germline V gene sequence: CDR1 MNHEY, CDR2 SVGAGI. The CDR3 length is 15 residues. The J segment lost 1 base and the V segment lost 3 bases, leaving 5 bases of the junction unmatched. The CDR3: CASSYDRAENTEAFF. DNA for the CDR3: TGTGCCAGCAGTTATGACAGGGCGGAGAACACTGAAGCTTTCTTT.

The chain recombines TRBV5-6 with TRBJ2-7, with D perhaps matching TRBD2 (5 bases). CDR3 length: 16 amino acids. CDR1 and CDR2 from the germline V gene are SGHDT and YYEEEE. Trimming took off 0 bases at V and 5 bases at J, with 18 bases between the two ends. CDR3 amino acids: CASSLATGLGYHEQYF. The CDR3 DNA reads as TGTGCCAGCAGCTTGGCCACGGGGTTAGGGTATCACGAGCAGTACTTC.

V is TRBV4-1 and J is TRBJ1-5; D not resolved. The CDR3 has 20 amino acids. Trimming stripped 4 bases from V and 0 bases from J, with 25 bases between. CDR1 MGHRA and CDR2 YSYEKL come from the germline V gene. The CDR3 sequence: CASSPELVEARPYSNQPQHF. The CDR3, as DNA: TGCGCCAGCAGCCCCGAGTTAGTGGAGGCCCGACCATATAGCAATCAGCCCCAGCATTTT.

This chain uses TRBV4-3 with TRBJ1-5; 9 bases line up with TRBD1. Trimming cost V 0 bases and J 2 bases; bases outside gene matches: 8. The V gene's germline CDR1 is LGHNA and CDR2 YSLEER. This CDR3 is built from 18 residues. The CDR3 bases are TGCGCCAGCAGCCAAGATTGGTGGGACAGGGTTGGCAATCAGCCCCAGCATTTT. Translation gives CASSQDWWDRVGNQPQHF.

The rearrangement uses TRBV5-1 and TRBJ2-2; the match to TRBD2 covers 8 bases. This CDR3 spans 15 amino acids. Germline loops: CDR1 SGHRS, CDR2 YFSETQ. The V and J ends lost 5 bases and 3 bases, in that order; junction bases with no gene match: 6. CDR3 amino acids: CASRGLDGDTGELFF. The CDR3 bases are TGCGCCAGCAGGGGACTAGATGGGGACACCGGGGAGCTGTTTTTT.

This chain joins TRBV6-1 and TRBJ2-2; TRBD1 might be the D (6 bases). The germline V and J ends were trimmed by 4 bases and 6 bases, with 12 bases remaining between them. Germline V lookup: CDR1 MNHNS, CDR2 SASEGT. The CDR3 loop spans 14 amino acids. The CDR3 sequence: CASSGRGSPGELFF. CDR3 DNA: TGTGCCAGCAGTGGAAGGGGGTCCCCCGGGGAGCTGTTTTTT.

V usage is TRBV4-1 and J usage is TRBJ1-6; 8 nucleotides agree with TRBD1. This CDR3 has 15 amino acids. Germline V CDR1 and CDR2: MGHRA, YSYEKL. The ends lost 3 bases at V and 8 bases at J; junction bases unmatched: 6. This CDR3 is CASSQDDRGDSPLHF. The CDR3 coding sequence is TGCGCCAGCAGCCAGGATGACAGGGGTGATTCACCCCTCCACTTT.

V usage is TRBV5-1 and J usage is TRBJ2-1, with 11 bases that match TRBD2. Germline trimming cut 2 bases from V and 1 base from J; bases unmatched to any gene: 8. Germline CDR1 and CDR2: SGHRS and YFSETQ. The CDR3 contains 18 residues. DNA of the CDR3: TGCGCCAGCAGCTTAACCCCTAGCGGGGGGCCATCCTACAATGAGCAGTTCTTC. It specifies CASSLTPSGGPSYNEQFF.

The CDR3 nucleotides are TGTGCCAGTAGTATAGGAGTTCAAGAGACCCAGTACTTC. Protein product: CASSIGVQETQYF. The genes are TRBV19 and TRBJ2-5; no definite D call. CDR1 is LNHDA and CDR2 is SQIVND in the germline V gene (reference sequence). This CDR3 has 13 amino acids. The V end lost 1 base, the J end lost 2 bases, and 5 bases lay between the germline ends. Full variable domain (rest looked up from reference TRBV19 and TRBJ2-5): DGGITQSPKYLFRKEGQNVTLSCEQNLNHDAMYWYRQDPGQGLRLIYYSQIVNDFQKGDIAEGYSVSREKKESFPLTVTSAQKNPTAFYLCASSIGVQETQYFGPGTRLLVL.

The chain links TRBV9 to TRBJ2-3; 8 positions match TRBD2. The V segment lost 2 bases and the J segment 5 bases; nucleotides outside the gene matches: 10. The CDR3 contains 16 residues. The germline V gene encodes CDR1 SGDLS and CDR2 YYNGEE. CDR3 sequence: CASSVHSGEVLDTQYF. CDR3 DNA sequence: TGTGCCAGCAGCGTCCATAGCGGGGAAGTACTAGATACGCAGTATTTT.

The chain couples TRBV5-8 to TRBJ2-7; the D gene is possibly TRBD2 (5 bases). The CDR3 contains 13 residues. Germline CDR1 reads SGHTS; CDR2 reads YDEGEE. The V end lost 7 bases, the J end lost 7 bases, and 18 bases lay between the germline ends. The CDR3 region is CASPIWSGVEQYF. CDR3 DNA: TGTGCCAGCCCCATCTGGTCCGGGGTAGAGCAGTACTTC. Supplemented by reference TRBV5-8 and TRBJ2-7, the full variable domain reads EAGVTQSPTHLIKTRGQQATLRCSPISGHTSVYWYQQALGLGLQFLLWYDEGEERNRGNFPPRFSGRQFPNYSSELNVNALELEDSALYLCASPIWSGVEQYFGPGTRLTVT.

The chain has TRBV7-8 and TRBJ2-7; TRBD2 agrees at 12 bases. This CDR3 contains 16 residues. The germline gives CDR1 SGHVS, CDR2 FQNEAQ. Trimming removed 5 bases from V and 2 bases from J; junction bases left unmatched: 7. This CDR3 is CASSRSGTSGPYEQYF. The DNA for the CDR3 is TGTGCCAGCAGCCGATCCGGGACTAGCGGGCCCTACGAGCAGTACTTC.

The chain couples TRBV9 to TRBJ2-1; the match to TRBD2 covers 10 bases. The CDR3 is 15 amino acids. Germline lookup yields CDR1 SGDLS and CDR2 YYNGEE. Trimming removed 3 bases from V and 5 bases from J; junction bases left unmatched: 5. The CDR3 DNA reads as TGTGCCAGCAGCGCCGGGACTAGCGCTAACAATGAGCAGTTCTTC. Its translation is CASSAGTSANNEQFF.

This chain joins TRBV6-5 and TRBJ1-1; 7 nucleotides match TRBD1. Trimming at V came to 6 bases and at J to 5 bases, leaving 6 bases not matched to a gene. The germline V gene has CDR1 MNHEY and CDR2 SVGAGI. The CDR3 extends over 13 amino acids. The CDR3 reads CASSWTGRTEAFF. The CDR3 DNA reads as TGTGCCAGCAGCTGGACAGGACGGACTGAAGCTTTCTTT.

This chain connects TRBV6-5 to TRBJ1-2; 7 bases match TRBD1. CDR3 size: 16 residues. The germline V gene has CDR1 MNHEY and CDR2 SVGAGI. With V trimmed by 2 bases and J by 1 base, 7 bases remained unmatched. The CDR3 region has the DNA TGTGCCAGCAGTTACGCGACAGGGAGAAATAACTATGGCTACACCTTC. Translation: CASSYATGRNNYGYTF.

V is TRBV5-1 and J is TRBJ2-5, with D possibly being TRBD1 (6 bases). The germline V gene has CDR1 SGHRS and CDR2 YFSETQ. The CDR3 is 15 amino acids. Deletions cut 5 bases from V and 5 bases from J, with 19 bases between. In DNA form, the CDR3 reads TGCGCCAGCAGAAGGGAGCCAGGGGATTCGGAGACCCAGTACTTC. It specifies CASRREPGDSETQYF.